The 5 T cell receptor beta chains given below trace back to one sample, sequenced in a study of cytomegalovirus exposure and HLA in healthy donors. 60 Vbeta and 13 Jbeta primers were used in PCR. The data were produced by immunoSEQ multiplex PCR, yet TCRdb's version contains in-frame clones alone and is incomplete. The sample data list about 41,000 clones. Sequencing was done on a sample of PBMCs. The receptors derive from a man under 40 in good health and CMV-seronegative.

The chain links TRBV6-5 to TRBJ1-1; unclear D gene. Germline lookup yields CDR1 MNHEY and CDR2 SVGAGI. Trimming cost V 0 bases and J 2 bases, with 13 bases left between them. The CDR3 length is 16 residues. CDR3: CASSYSLTKANTEAFF. The DNA for the CDR3 is TGTGCCAGCAGTTACTCGCTGACTAAAGCAAACACTGAAGCTTTCTTT.

The CDR3 is CASSQGPWDTYGYTF. The CDR3, as DNA: TGTGCCAGCAGCCAAGGGCCGTGGGACACCTATGGCTACACCTTC. The gene calls are TRBV14 and TRBJ1-2, with D perhaps matching TRBD1 (6 bases). The CDR3 has 15 residues. The germline V gene encodes CDR1 SGHDN and CDR2 FVKESK. Trimming removed 1 base at V and 4 bases at J, with 13 bases between. The full variable domain, in which reference TRBV14 and TRBJ1-2 provide the parts outside the CDR3, is EAGVTQFPSHSVIEKGQTVTLRCDPISGHDNLYWYRRVMGKEIKFLLHFVKESKQDESGMPNNRFLAERTGGTYSTLKVQPAELEDSGVYFCASSQGPWDTYGYTFGSGTRLTVV.

The chain has TRBV12-5 and TRBJ2-5; 11 positions match TRBD2. Germline V gene lookup returns CDR1 LGHNT and CDR2 FRNRAP. This CDR3 has 14 amino acids. Germline trimming cut 7 bases from V and 5 bases from J; bases unmatched to any gene: 6. CDR3 protein: CASALAGGPETQYF. The CDR3 DNA reads as TGTGCTAGTGCTTTAGCGGGGGGGCCGGAGACCCAGTACTTC.

The chain has TRBV5-1 and TRBJ1-2; D uncertain. Trimming removed 0 bases from V and 8 bases from J, with 14 bases in between. The CDR3 extends over 14 amino acids. The germline V gene encodes CDR1 SGHRS and CDR2 YFSETQ. The CDR3 bases are TGCGCCAGCAGCTTGGCGGCGGGGAACGGCGGCTACACCTTC. Translated: CASSLAAGNGGYTF. The variable domain in full, completed from reference TRBV5-1 and TRBJ1-2, reads KAGVTQTPRYLIKTRGQQVTLSCSPISGHRSVSWYQQTPGQGLQFLFEYFSETQRNKGNFPGRFSGRQFSNSRSEMNVSTLELGDSALYLCASSLAAGNGGYTFGSGTRLTVV.

V usage is TRBV7-9 and J usage is TRBJ2-2, with 7 bases fitting TRBD1. CDR1 and CDR2 from the germline V gene are SEHNR and FQNEAQ (reference sequence). Losses at the gene ends were 5 bases for V and 0 bases for J; bases not matched to a gene: 6. This CDR3 has 16 amino acids. The CDR3 bases are TGTGCCAGCAGCCCGCCGGGACAGCCGAACACCGGGGAGCTGTTTTTT. Its translation is CASSPPGQPNTGELFF.